The source of this TCR beta chain is a study of cytomegalovirus exposure and HLA in healthy donors. Study summary: Within the Caucasian-associated ancestry cluster were roughly 81% of the roughly 430 genotyped donors.

V lost 3 bases, J lost 7 bases, and 3 bases stayed unmatched. The CDR3 runs 13 residues. The germline V gene encodes CDR1 MNHEY and CDR2 SMNVEV (reference sequence). This clone appeared a few times. The PCR was carried out with 60 Vbeta primers and 13 Jbeta primers. Generated by immunoSEQ multiplex PCR, the TCRdb table keeps only in-frame clones and is missing some. This table holds approximately 100,000 clones, 80% to 90% found once. This TCR was recovered from a man aged 35 to 55 in good health and CMV-seronegative. The chain couples TRBV27 to TRBJ1-5; 7 bases are a match to TRBD1. The specimen sequenced was PBMCs. Here the CDR3 DNA reads TGTGCCAGCAGTTTGACAGGGCACCAGCCCCAGCATTTT. It is translated as CASSLTGHQPQHF.